A selection of T cell receptor beta chains follows, all from one sample in a study of blood T cell repertoires in COVID-19. Using immunoSEQ multiplex PCR, the repertoire was profiled, and TCRdb retains in-frame clones only, with some absent. The table lists almost 200,000 clones, about 90% of them singletons. Sequencing input: peripheral blood. These receptor sequences come from a woman aged 70-85 years with acute or convalescent COVID-19. Both conserved end residues are part of each CDR3. Each record gives: V gene, D gene, clone size, J gene, CDR3 protein, CDR3 DNA. A D gene is named only where the DNA matches it firmly. Size values are once, few and many counts, or a class for expanded clones, and some rows have none.

V: TRBV7-3
D: -
size: -
J: TRBJ2-1
CDR3: CASSSNPGPQGEQFF
DNA: TGTGCCAGCAGCTCTAATCCGGGCCCCCAGGGTGAGCAGTTCTTC

V: TRBV7-2
D: -
size: once
J: TRBJ1-1
CDR3: CASSLGQVMNTEAFF
DNA: TGTGCCAGCAGCCTAGGACAAGTCATGAACACTGAAGCTTTCTTT

V: TRBV19
D: TRBD2
size: -
J: TRBJ2-1
CDR3: CATSGRGGEQFF
DNA: TGTGCCACTAGCGGGAGGGGGGGTGAGCAGTTCTTC

V: TRBV24-1
D: TRBD1
size: once
J: TRBJ2-3
CDR3: CATSDLGQGRIDTQYF
DNA: TGTGCCACCAGTGACCTAGGACAGGGGCGTATCGATACGCAGTATTTT

V: TRBV5-4
D: -
size: -
J: TRBJ1-2
CDR3: CASSSTGGYTF
DNA: TGTGCCAGCAGCTCGACGGGGGGCTACACCTTC

V: TRBV20-1
D: TRBD1
size: -
J: TRBJ1-2
CDR3: CSAWTGGGYTF
DNA: TGCAGTGCTTGGACAGGGGGCGGCTACACCTTC

V: TRBV14
D: -
size: -
J: TRBJ2-5
CDR3: CASSHLLAAGEETQYF
DNA: TGTGCCAGCAGCCACCTCCTGGCGGCAGGGGAAGAGACCCAGTACTTC

V: TRBV5-1
D: TRBD1
size: once
J: TRBJ1-4
CDR3: CASSLDRGTNEKLFF
DNA: TGCGCCAGCAGCTTGGACAGGGGGACTAATGAAAAACTGTTTTTT

V: TRBV7-9
D: -
size: -
J: TRBJ2-3
CDR3: CASSSFPVDTQYF
DNA: TGTGCCAGCAGCTCCTTCCCCGTAGATACGCAGTATTTT

V: TRBV10-1
D: TRBD1
size: once
J: TRBJ1-1
CDR3: CASSGTGSSNTEAFF
DNA: TGCGCCAGCAGTGGGACAGGGTCTTCGAACACTGAAGCTTTCTTT

V: TRBV10-2
D: TRBD2
size: -
J: TRBJ2-1
CDR3: CASRLAGNNEQFF
DNA: TGCGCCAGCCGACTAGCGGGAAACAATGAGCAGTTCTTC

V: TRBV27
D: -
size: -
J: TRBJ2-7
CDR3: CASSYLDTGEQYF
DNA: TGTGCCAGCAGTTACCTTGACACGGGGGAGCAGTACTTC

V: TRBV5-1
D: TRBD1
size: -
J: TRBJ2-7
CDR3: CASSLQAPGTGGSYEQYF
DNA: TGCGCCAGCAGCTTGCAGGCGCCGGGCACAGGGGGCTCCTACGAGCAGTACTTC

V: TRBV7-9
D: TRBD1
size: -
J: TRBJ1-1
CDR3: CASSSPQGQLDTEAFF
DNA: TGTGCCAGCAGCTCACCCCAGGGACAGCTGGACACTGAAGCTTTCTTT

V: TRBV11-2
D: -
size: once
J: TRBJ1-5
CDR3: CASSQGGGNQPQHF
DNA: TGTGCCAGCAGCCAAGGCGGGGGCAATCAGCCCCAGCATTTT

V: TRBV9
D: TRBD1
size: -
J: TRBJ1-3
CDR3: CASSVEDRETNTIYF
DNA: TGTGCCAGCAGCGTAGAGGACAGGGAGACAAACACCATATATTTT

V: TRBV2
D: -
size: -
J: TRBJ1-2
CDR3: CASNRGNGYTF
DNA: TGTGCCAGCAATCGGGGGAATGGCTACACCTTC

V: TRBV4-2
D: -
size: -
J: TRBJ1-3
CDR3: CASGQSNSGNTIYF
DNA: TGTGCCAGCGGACAGTCAAACTCTGGAAACACCATATATTTT

V: TRBV11-2
D: -
size: -
J: TRBJ2-7
CDR3: CASSSLHSGTLFSYEQYF
DNA: TGTGCCAGCAGCTCGTTACATTCCGGGACACTTTTCTCCTACGAGCAGTACTTC

V: TRBV5-4
D: TRBD2
size: -
J: TRBJ2-3
CDR3: CASSPNLAGVHTDTQYF
DNA: TGTGCCAGCAGCCCTAATTTAGCGGGAGTTCACACAGATACGCAGTATTTT

V: TRBV28
D: -
size: -
J: TRBJ1-5
CDR3: CASSSRGGQGNQPQHF
DNA: TGTGCCAGCAGTTCCCGGGGAGGGCAAGGAAATCAGCCCCAGCATTTT

V: TRBV25-1
D: -
size: -
J: TRBJ1-1
CDR3: CASSDSGWGRRNTEAFF
DNA: TGTGCCAGCAGTGATAGTGGCTGGGGGCGGAGGAACACTGAAGCTTTCTTT

V: TRBV11-3
D: -
size: few
J: TRBJ1-4
CDR3: CASSPAGGEKLFF
DNA: TGTGCCAGCAGCCCGGCGGGAGGTGAAAAACTGTTTTTT

V: TRBV4-1
D: -
size: once
J: TRBJ1-1
CDR3: CASSQVRGTEAFF
DNA: TGCGCCAGCAGCCAAGTAAGGGGAACTGAAGCTTTCTTT

V: TRBV28
D: -
size: -
J: TRBJ1-3
CDR3: CASSTPPGSGNTIYF
DNA: TGTGCCAGCAGTACACCACCAGGGTCTGGAAACACCATATATTTT

V: TRBV9
D: TRBD2
size: -
J: TRBJ2-1
CDR3: CASSARIVAGGPYNEQFF
DNA: TGTGCCAGCAGCGCTAGGATCGTAGCGGGAGGGCCCTACAATGAGCAGTTCTTC